This entry is about one TCR beta chain. This CDR3 is built from 16 residues. Germline CDR1 reads MDHEN; CDR2 reads SYDVKM. Trimming took off 5 bases at V and 4 bases at J, with 20 bases between the two ends. This sample stems from a study of T cell changes during pregnancy in multiple sclerosis. The method was immunoSEQ multiplex PCR; TCRdb's version includes in-frame clones alone and lacks a portion of them. The profile shows tens of thousands of clones, around 90% of them singletons. The V call is TRBV28, the J call TRBJ1-2, with D possibly matching TRBD1 (6 bases). Sequenced material: peripheral blood, taken in the first trimester of pregnancy. The sequence derives from a female donor in good health, enrolled as a control in a pregnancy study. The CDR3 loop reads CASSLLGQISSYGYTF. CDR3 coding DNA: TGTGCCAGCAGTCTGTTGGGACAAATTTCCAGCTATGGCTACACCTTC.